This TCR beta chain appears in the sequencing data of a study of blood T cell repertoires in COVID-19. Here immunoSEQ multiplex PCR was the method, and the copy in TCRdb shows in-frame clones only, minus some. The profile shows 200,000 or so clones, 85% to 90% of them singletons. Germline loops: CDR1 MDHEN, CDR2 SYDVKM. CDR3 length equals 18 residues. The V and J ends lost 2 bases and 2 bases, in that order; junction bases with no gene match: 8. Recruits, aged about 18 to 95 years, lived in 24 US areas. V and J are TRBV28 and TRBJ2-1; 11 bases agree with TRBD2. This clonotype originated in a woman aged 18-35 years in a cohort exposed to, infected with or recovered from COVID-19 (not recorded which). Sequencing was done on a sample of PBMCs or T cells enriched from blood (not recorded which). As DNA, the CDR3 is TGTGCCAGCAGTTTAATCGGTCTAGCGGGGGGCACCTACAATGAGCAGTTCTTC. Translating gives CASSLIGLAGGTYNEQFF.